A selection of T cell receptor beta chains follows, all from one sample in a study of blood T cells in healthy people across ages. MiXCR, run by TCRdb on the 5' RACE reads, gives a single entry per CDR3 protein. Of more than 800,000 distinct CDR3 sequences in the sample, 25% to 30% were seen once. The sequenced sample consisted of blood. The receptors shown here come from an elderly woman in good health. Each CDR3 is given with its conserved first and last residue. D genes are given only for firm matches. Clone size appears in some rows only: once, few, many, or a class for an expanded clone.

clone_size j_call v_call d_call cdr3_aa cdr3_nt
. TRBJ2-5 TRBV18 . CASSPPGNVTQYF TGTGCCAGCTCACCACCGGGGAATGTGACCCAGTACTTC
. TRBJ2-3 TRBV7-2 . CASSLTRLGTDTQYF TGTGCCAGCAGCTTAACACGGTTGGGAACAGATACGCAGTATTTT
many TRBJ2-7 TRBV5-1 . CASSLEAGADYEQYF TGCGCCAGCAGCTTGGAGGCGGGGGCGGACTACGAGCAGTACTTC
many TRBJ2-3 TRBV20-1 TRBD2 CSASAGGTDTQYF TGCAGTGCCTCAGCGGGGGGTACAGATACGCAGTATTTT
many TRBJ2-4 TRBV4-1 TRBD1 CASSREGQGLAKNIQYF TGCGCCAGCAGCCGGGAAGGACAGGGGTTAGCCAAAAACATTCAGTACTTC
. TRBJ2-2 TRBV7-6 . CASRTRGELFF TGTGCCAGCAGGACCAGAGGGGAGCTGTTTTTT
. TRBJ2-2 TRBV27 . CASSFSISGDRNTGELFF TGTGCCAGCAGTTTTAGTATCAGCGGGGACAGGAACACCGGGGAGCTGTTTTTT
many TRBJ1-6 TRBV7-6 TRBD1 CASSSRDRVSPLHF TGTGCCAGCAGCTCTCGGGACAGGGTCTCACCCCTCCACTTT
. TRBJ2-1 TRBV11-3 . CASSFSRGEQFF TGTGCCAGCAGCTTTTCCCGCGGTGAGCAGTTCTTC
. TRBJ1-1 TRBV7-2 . CASWTYRVNTEAFF TGTGCCAGCTGGACGTATCGGGTGAACACTGAAGCTTTCTTT
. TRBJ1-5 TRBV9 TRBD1 CASGSTGGSNQPQHF TGTGCCAGCGGCAGCACAGGGGGCAGCAATCAGCCCCAGCATTTT
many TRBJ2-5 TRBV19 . CASSTTGRQTQYF TGTGCCAGTAGTACGACGGGCAGGCAGACCCAGTACTTC
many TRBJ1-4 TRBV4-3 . CASSQDPWAGNEKLFF TGCGCCAGCAGCCAAGACCCTTGGGCAGGGAACGAAAAACTGTTTTTT
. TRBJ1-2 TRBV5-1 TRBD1 CASSLDPRDRIYGYTF TGCGCCAGCAGCTTGGACCCCCGGGACAGGATCTATGGCTACACCTTC
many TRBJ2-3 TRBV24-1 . CATSEQGVGDTQYF TGTGCCACCAGTGAGCAGGGCGTAGGAGATACGCAGTATTTT
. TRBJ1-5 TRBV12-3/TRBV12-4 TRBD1 CASSWTYGTGGNQPQHF TGTGCCAGCAGTTGGACCTACGGGACAGGGGGCAATCAGCCCCAGCATTTT
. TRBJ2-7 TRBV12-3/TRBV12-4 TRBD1 CASSSRFPGQGSFSYEQYF TGTGCCAGCAGTTCTAGATTCCCGGGACAGGGGAGTTTTTCCTACGAGCAGTACTTC
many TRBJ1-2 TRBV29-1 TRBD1 CSVNSDRVRGYTF TGCAGCGTTAACTCTGACAGGGTACGGGGCTACACCTTC
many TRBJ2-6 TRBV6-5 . CASSYLGMGPGANVLTF TGTGCCAGCAGTTACTTGGGGATGGGCCCTGGGGCCAACGTCCTGACTTTC
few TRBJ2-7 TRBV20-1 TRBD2 CSADRQRGHSYEQYF TGCAGTGCGGACCGACAGCGGGGGCACTCCTACGAGCAGTACTTC
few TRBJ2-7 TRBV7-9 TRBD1 CASSSPTGGDEQYF TGTGCCAGCAGCTCACCGACAGGGGGCGACGAGCAGTACTTC
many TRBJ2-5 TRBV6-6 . CASSWAGHSGETQYF TGTGCCAGCAGTTGGGCAGGGCACTCTGGGGAGACCCAGTACTTC
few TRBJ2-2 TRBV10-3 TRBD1 CAISDRQGANTGELFF TGTGCCATCAGTGATCGTCAGGGGGCCAACACCGGGGAGCTGTTTTTT